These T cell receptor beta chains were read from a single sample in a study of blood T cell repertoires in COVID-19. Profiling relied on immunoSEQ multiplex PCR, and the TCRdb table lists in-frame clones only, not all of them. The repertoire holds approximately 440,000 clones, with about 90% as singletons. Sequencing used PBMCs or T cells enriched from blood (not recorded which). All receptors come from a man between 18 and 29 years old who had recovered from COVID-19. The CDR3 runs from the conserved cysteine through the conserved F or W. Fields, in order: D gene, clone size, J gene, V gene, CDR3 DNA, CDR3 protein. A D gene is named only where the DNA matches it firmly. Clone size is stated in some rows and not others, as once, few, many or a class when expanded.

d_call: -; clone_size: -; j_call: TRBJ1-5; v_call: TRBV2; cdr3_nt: TGTGCCAGCAGGGAGAGCGCAGGGTGGGGTCAGCCCCAGCATTTT; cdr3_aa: CASRESAGWGQPQHF
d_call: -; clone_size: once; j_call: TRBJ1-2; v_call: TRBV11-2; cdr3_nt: TGTGCCAGCAGCCGGGAGCTCAAAAACTATGGCTACACCTTC; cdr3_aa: CASSRELKNYGYTF
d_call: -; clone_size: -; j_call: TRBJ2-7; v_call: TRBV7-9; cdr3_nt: TGTGCCAGCACTACAGGGTACTACGAGCAGTACTTC; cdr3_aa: CASTTGYYEQYF
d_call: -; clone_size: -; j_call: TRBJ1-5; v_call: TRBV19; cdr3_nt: TGTGCCAGTATGGGGGTGGAGTGGGGCGGAGGGATATTGCCGAACAATCAGCCCCAGCATTTT; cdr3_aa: CASMGVEWGGGILPNNQPQHF
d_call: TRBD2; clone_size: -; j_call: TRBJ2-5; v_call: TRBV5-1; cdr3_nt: TGCGCCAGCAGCTTGGCAGGGACTAGCGGGATCGCGGAGACCCAGTACTTC; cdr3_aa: CASSLAGTSGIAETQYF
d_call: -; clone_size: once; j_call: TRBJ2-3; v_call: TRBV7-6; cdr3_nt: TGTGCCAGCAGTCTCGCGGCCCCAGATACGCAGTATTTT; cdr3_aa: CASSLAAPDTQYF
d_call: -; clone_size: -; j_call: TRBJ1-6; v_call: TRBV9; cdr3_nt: TGTGCCAGCAGCTTGGAACCCCGGGTCCCCAATTCACCCCTCCACTTT; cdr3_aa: CASSLEPRVPNSPLHF
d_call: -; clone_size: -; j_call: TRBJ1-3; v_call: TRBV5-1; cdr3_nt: TGCGCCAGCAGCTTGGCCGGGGTCAATGCAGACACCATATATTTT; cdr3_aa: CASSLAGVNADTIYF
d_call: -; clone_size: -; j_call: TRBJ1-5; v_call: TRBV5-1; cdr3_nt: TGCGCCAGCAGTTTGAAGGTAGGGAGGGCGATTTGTCAGCCCCAGCATTTT; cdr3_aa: CASSLKVGRAICQPQHF
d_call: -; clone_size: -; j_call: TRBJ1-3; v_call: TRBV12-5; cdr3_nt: TGTGCTAGCGAGCAGGGGAACGGAAACACCATATATTTT; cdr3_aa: CASEQGNGNTIYF
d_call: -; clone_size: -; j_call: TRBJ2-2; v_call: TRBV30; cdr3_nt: TGTGCCTGGAATGCAGACACCGGGGAGCTGTTTTTT; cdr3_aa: CAWNADTGELFF
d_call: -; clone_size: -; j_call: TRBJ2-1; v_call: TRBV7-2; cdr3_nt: TGTGCCAGCACCTTGAGGGGGACTACGCAGTTCTTC; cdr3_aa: CASTLRGTTQFF
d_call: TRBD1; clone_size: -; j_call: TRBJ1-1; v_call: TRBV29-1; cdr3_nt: TGCAGCGTTTGGGACAGGGGGCCTACTGAAGCTTTCTTT; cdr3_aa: CSVWDRGPTEAFF
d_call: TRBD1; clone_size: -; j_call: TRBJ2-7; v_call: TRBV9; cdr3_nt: TGTGCCAGCAGCATTGGGACAGGGTCGACCTACGAGCAGTACTTC; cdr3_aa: CASSIGTGSTYEQYF
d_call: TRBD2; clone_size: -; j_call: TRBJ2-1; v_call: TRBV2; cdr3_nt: TGTGCCAGCAGTGATGCTAGCGGGGGGGCGTCTGAGCAGTTCTTC; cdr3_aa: CASSDASGGASEQFF
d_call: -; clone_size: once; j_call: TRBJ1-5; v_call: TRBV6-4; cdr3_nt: TGTGCCAGCAGCGAAGTTAGGGGGGGTCAGCCCCAGCATTTT; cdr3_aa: CASSEVRGGQPQHF
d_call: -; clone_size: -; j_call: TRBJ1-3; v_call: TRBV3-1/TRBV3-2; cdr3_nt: TGTGCCAGCAGCCAAGGGGCAGGGTCTGGAAACACCATATATTTT; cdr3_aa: CASSQGAGSGNTIYF
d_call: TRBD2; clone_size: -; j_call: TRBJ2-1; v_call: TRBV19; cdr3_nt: TGTGCCAGTAGGACTAGCGGGAGTTCCTCCTACAATGAGCAGTTCTTC; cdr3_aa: CASRTSGSSSYNEQFF
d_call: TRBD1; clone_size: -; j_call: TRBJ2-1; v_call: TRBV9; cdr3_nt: TGTGCCAGCAGCGTAGCGGTCAGGGGGCAAGGGCAGTTCTTC; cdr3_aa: CASSVAVRGQGQFF
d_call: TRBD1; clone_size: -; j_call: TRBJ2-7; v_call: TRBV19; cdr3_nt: TGTGCCAGTAGCGCACCCGGGACAGAGGGCGAGCAGTACTTC; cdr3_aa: CASSAPGTEGEQYF
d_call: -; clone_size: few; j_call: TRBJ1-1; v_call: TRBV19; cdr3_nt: TGTGCCACACAGCCTTCGAACACTGAAGCTTTCTTT; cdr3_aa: CATQPSNTEAFF
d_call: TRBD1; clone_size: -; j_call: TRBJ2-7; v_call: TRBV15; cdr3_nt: TGTGCCACCAGCAGAGATATGACAGGGGGAAATCGTCCGTACTTC; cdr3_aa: CATSRDMTGGNRPYF
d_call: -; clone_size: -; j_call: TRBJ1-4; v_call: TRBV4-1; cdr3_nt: TGCGCCAGCAGTCACAAGGGGGAAAAACTGTTTTTT; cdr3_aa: CASSHKGEKLFF
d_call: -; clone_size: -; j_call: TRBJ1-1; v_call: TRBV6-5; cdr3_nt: TGTGCCAGCCCCCTTGGACAGAACACTGAAGCTTTCTTT; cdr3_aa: CASPLGQNTEAFF
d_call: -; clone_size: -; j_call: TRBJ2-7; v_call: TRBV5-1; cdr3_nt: TGCGCCAGCAGCTTGTTCGGGGGATCAACCTACGAGCAGTACTTC; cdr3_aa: CASSLFGGSTYEQYF
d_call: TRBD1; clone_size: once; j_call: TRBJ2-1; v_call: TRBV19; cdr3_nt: TGTGCCAGTAGGGGGACCGGGACAGGGGGAGCTGAGCAGTTCTTC; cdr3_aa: CASRGTGTGGAEQFF
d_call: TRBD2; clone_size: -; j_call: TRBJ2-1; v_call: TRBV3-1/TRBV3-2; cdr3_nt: TGTGCCAGCAGTGATAGCGGGAGGGCCGAAAATGAGCAGTTCTTC; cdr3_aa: CASSDSGRAENEQFF
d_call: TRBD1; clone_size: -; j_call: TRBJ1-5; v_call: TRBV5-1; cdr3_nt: TGCGCCAGCAGCTTGACAGGGGAAGTCAATCAGCCCCAGCATTTT; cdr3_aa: CASSLTGEVNQPQHF